This TCR beta chain was sequenced during a study of identifying expanded T cells in peripheral blood. No infections or other immune events were documented during collection. A remark on this clone: The target antigen is unknown.

The CDR3 totals 12 residues. V lost 5 bases to trimming and J lost 7 bases, with 9 bases between them. In germline, CDR1 is MNHNS, CDR2 SASEGT. Sequenced by immunoSEQ multiplex PCR; TCRdb stores in-frame clones only, minus some. The sample contains about 82,000 clones, approximately 90% of which appear only once. Study results and caveats: Clone count variance between two-week samples rose with total template count. Technical replicates showed approximately 1.2 changed clones; approximately 2 weeks roughly 15; four weeks 19.

The receptor was isolated from a person aged 18-69 years in good health. The chain has TRBV6-1 and TRBJ1-3; D remains ambiguous. The source material was blood. Here the CDR3 reads CASSPPRNTIYF. The CDR3 nucleotides read TGTGCCAGCAGTCCCCCTAGGAACACCATATATTTT.